This T cell receptor beta chain originates from a study of shared clonotypes between healthy human individuals. The CDR3 sequence is 15 residues long. Germline V lookup: CDR1 SGHRS, CDR2 YFSETQ. Germline trimming cut 4 bases from V and 4 bases from J; bases unmatched to any gene: 9. The test was conducted at deep level. Sequenced by immunoSEQ multiplex PCR; TCRdb stores in-frame clones only, minus some. The sample records nearly 1,000,000 clones, approximately 80% being singletons. Into CD45RA+ naive and CD45RA-negative memory subsets, the CD4+ cells were split. This sequence joins TRBV5-1 and TRBJ1-2, with 8 bases lining up with TRBD1. The TCR was taken from a man aged 18-30 years in good health. Input material: memory CD4+ T cells sorted from blood. The subset: CD45RA-negative fraction. The DNA of the CDR3 is TGCGCCAGCAGCCCCGATCTCACAGGGGGCTATGGCTACACCTTC. Encoded protein: CASSPDLTGGYGYTF.